This TCR beta chain originates from a study of cytomegalovirus exposure and HLA in healthy donors. General study points: According to the study, around 150 TCR beta chains were cytomegalovirus-associated. A later analysis reportedly found fewer N-insertions in an Asian-associated ancestry cluster than the roughly 670-donor mean. Among TCR beta chains of equal frequency, HLA-associated ones were more clonally expanded in a later analysis.

CDR1 is SGHRS, CDR2 YFSETQ, per germline. The CDR3 is made up of 17 amino acids. The V and J ends lost 0 bases and 0 bases respectively, with 15 bases between them. PCR employed 60 Vbeta and 13 Jbeta primers. Profiled with immunoSEQ multiplex PCR; TCRdb holds only in-frame clones, not every one. In the table there are about 120,000 clones, around 77% of which are singletons. Notes on this clone: Its antigen is not identified.

The TCR sequence derives from a man between 18 and 29 years old in good health and CMV-seropositive. The rearrangement joins TRBV5-1 to TRBJ1-2, with D possibly being TRBD1 (5 bases). Sequencing input: PBMCs. CDR3 sequence: CASSLAPDSLSNYGYTF. The CDR3 DNA reads as TGCGCCAGCAGCTTGGCCCCCGACAGTTTATCTAACTATGGCTACACCTTC.